This entry lists 29 T cell receptor beta chains sequenced from one sample in a study of shared clonotypes between healthy human individuals. Assay: immunoSEQ multiplex PCR; the TCRdb copy retains only in-frame clones and omits some. The data hold 700,000 or so clones, with more than 70% observed a single time. Material: memory CD4+ T cells sorted from blood. Subset given: CD45RA-negative fraction. These receptors were collected from a woman under 40 in good health.

V usage is TRBV27 and J usage is TRBJ1-5; possible D gene TRBD1, 6 bases. The CDR3 has 14 residues. The germline gives CDR1 MNHEY, CDR2 SMNVEV (reference sequence). V was trimmed by 2 bases and J by 7 bases, leaving 12 bases between them. CDR3 amino acids: CASSLKGGLQPQHF. Written as DNA, the CDR3 is TGTGCCAGCAGTTTAAAGGGGGGCTTGCAGCCCCAGCATTTT.

CDR3 nucleotides: TGTGCCAGTAGTTTGCAGGGGGTCACAGATACGCAGTATTTT. Amino acids: CASSLQGVTDTQYF. The chain is built from TRBV19 and TRBJ2-3, with TRBD1 matching over 7 bases. Unmatched junction bases numbered 4, after V lost 5 bases and J lost 2 bases. CDR3 length equals 14 residues. Germline V lookup: CDR1 LNHDA, CDR2 SQIVND (reference sequence).

The V gene is TRBV28, the J gene TRBJ1-2; D might be TRBD1 (6 bases). The germline V and J ends were trimmed by 8 bases and 8 bases, with 27 bases remaining between them. CDR1 is MDHEN, CDR2 SYDVKM, per germline. CDR3 length: 16 residues. CDR3 coding DNA: TGTGCCAGCGCGGGGGCGGACCCCTCTGTCTGGTACGGCTACACCTTC. Residues: CASAGADPSVWYGYTF.

This chain connects TRBV9 to TRBJ1-3; D gene uncertain. The germline gives CDR1 SGDLS, CDR2 YYNGEE. V lost 0 bases to trimming and J lost 2 bases, with 6 bases between them. The CDR3 runs 14 residues. This chain's CDR3 is CASSVEAAGNTIYF. The CDR3 nucleotides are TGTGCCAGCAGCGTAGAGGCAGCTGGAAACACCATATATTTT.

This clone was seen more than once but under ten times. The rearrangement joins TRBV30 to TRBJ2-5; D remains unclear. CDR1 is GTSNPN and CDR2 is SVGIG in the germline V gene (reference sequence). The CDR3 sequence is 13 residues long. V shed 3 bases and J shed 1 base, with 9 bases lying between them. The CDR3 coding sequence is TGTGCCTGGAGAAAGGGATCCCAAGAGACCCAGTACTTC. This translates into CAWRKGSQETQYF.

This rearrangement joins TRBV27 to TRBJ1-2; D may be TRBD1 (6 bases). Germline-derived CDR1 and CDR2 are MNHEY and SMNVEV (reference sequence). Deletions cut 4 bases from V and 7 bases from J, with 22 bases between. This CDR3 region has 16 residues. DNA for the CDR3: TGTGCCAGCAGTTCCAACCCCACAGGGATACTAAGTGGCTACACCTTC. Residues: CASSSNPTGILSGYTF.

This rearrangement joins TRBV6-5 to TRBJ1-1; D remains ambiguous. The V gene lost 0 bases and the J gene lost 5 bases, with 13 bases spanning the gap. The CDR3 has 15 amino acids. CDR1 MNHEY and CDR2 SVGAGI come from the germline V gene. CDR3 region: CASSYSWATRTEAFF. CDR3 coding DNA: TGTGCCAGCAGTTACTCGTGGGCAACGAGAACTGAAGCTTTCTTT.

The sample holds one count of this clone. The gene calls are TRBV11-1 and TRBJ1-4; D is ambiguous. Trimming shortened V by 2 bases and J by 5 bases, and 9 bases separated the two germline ends. The CDR3 sequence is 14 residues long. Germline V gene data show CDR1 as SGHAT and CDR2 as FQDESV (reference sequence). DNA of the CDR3: TGTGCCAGCAGCTTACTGGCAGGCAATGAAAAACTGTTTTTT. Translation: CASSLLAGNEKLFF.

The sample holds many counts of this clone. The sample holds other DNA sequences that translate to the same CDR3. CDR3 in amino acids: CASSPQVGGEQYF. CDR3 DNA: TGTGCCAGCAGCCCACAGGTGGGAGGGGAGCAGTACTTC. The V gene is TRBV11-2, the J gene TRBJ2-7; 7 bases match TRBD2. V was clipped by 5 bases and J by 7 bases; unmatched bases: 8. From germline, CDR1 is SGHAT and CDR2 FQNNGV. This CDR3 has 13 amino acids.

This chain connects TRBV4-1 to TRBJ1-4; D remains unclear. Germline CDR1 MGHRA, CDR2 YSYEKL. Deletions cut 1 base from V and 0 bases from J, with 9 bases between. The CDR3 has 16 residues. Written as DNA, the CDR3 is TGCGCCAGCAGCCAAGCGGTCTCTGCAACTAATGAAAAACTGTTTTTT. Translating gives CASSQAVSATNEKLFF.

The V gene is TRBV19, the J gene TRBJ2-7; 8 nucleotides agree with TRBD2. Germline CDR1 and CDR2: LNHDA and SQIVND (reference sequence). CDR3 size: 15 residues. The junction had 7 bases not matched to a gene; V was cut back by 4 bases and J by 2 bases. The CDR3 coding sequence is TGTGCCAGTAGTAAAGCGGGAGACGTCACCTACGAGCAGTACTTC. Translated, it gives CASSKAGDVTYEQYF.

The chain joins TRBV11-2 to TRBJ1-6, with a weak D call TRBD1 (5 bases). V was shortened by 5 bases and J by 7 bases, with 15 bases between the two germline ends. The germline CDR1 and CDR2 sequences are SGHAT and FQNNGV. The CDR3 runs 15 residues. DNA of the CDR3: TGTGCCAGCAGCCGCGGGACCCCAACCAATTCACCCCTCCACTTT. It encodes CASSRGTPTNSPLHF.

For this clone: Other nucleotide sequences from this sample produce the same CDR3. The chain couples TRBV5-1 to TRBJ2-3, with 7 bases identical to TRBD1. CDR1 and CDR2 (germline): SGHRS, YFSETQ. The trim removed 4 bases at V and 2 bases at J, leaving 4 bases unmatched. The length of the CDR3 is 14 residues. DNA of the CDR3: TGCGCCAGCAGCCTGGACAGGACCACAGATACGCAGTATTTT. This encodes CASSLDRTTDTQYF.

The rearrangement uses TRBV30 and TRBJ1-5, with D maybe TRBD1 (6 bases). From germline, CDR1 is GTSNPN and CDR2 SVGIG (reference sequence). V was shortened by 5 bases and J by 0 bases, with 11 bases between the two germline ends. The CDR3 sequence is 14 residues long. CDR3 loop: CAWGGGYSNQPQHF. The DNA for the CDR3 is TGTGCCTGGGGAGGGGGGTATAGCAATCAGCCCCAGCATTTT.

This rearrangement joins TRBV15 to TRBJ1-2; D is perhaps TRBD1 (5 bases). The V gene's germline CDR1 is LNHNV and CDR2 YYDKDF (reference sequence). The CDR3 covers 13 residues. Between the trimmed V and J ends, which lost 4 bases and 2 bases, there was a span of 8 bases. DNA of the CDR3: TGTGCCACCAGCATGGGGCCAAACTATGGCTACACCTTC. It specifies CATSMGPNYGYTF.

The chain is built from TRBV5-4 and TRBJ1-3; the match to TRBD1 covers 8 bases. Germline trimming cut 0 bases from V and 2 bases from J; bases unmatched to any gene: 7. CDR1 and CDR2 (germline): SGHNT, YYREEE (reference sequence). The CDR3 consists of 17 residues. The CDR3 DNA reads TGTGCCAGCAGCTTGGTTGCAGGGGGCTCCCCTGGAAACACCATATATTTT. Its protein is CASSLVAGGSPGNTIYF.

This rearrangement joins TRBV5-1 to TRBJ1-5, with 10 bases fitting TRBD1. Per the germline V gene, CDR1 is SGHRS and CDR2 is YFSETQ. V lost 4 bases, J lost 5 bases, and 6 bases stayed unmatched. CDR3 size: 15 residues. CDR3 region: CASSLGTGAYQPQHF. The CDR3 DNA follows: TGCGCCAGCAGCCTAGGGACAGGGGCATATCAGCCCCAGCATTTT.

This chain connects TRBV10-3 to TRBJ1-1, with 8 nucleotides matching TRBD1. The CDR3 length is 14 residues. Germline V gene lookup returns CDR1 ENHRY and CDR2 SYGVKD. V trimming: 8 bases; J trimming: 0 bases; junction bases outside the gene matches: 5. CDR3 sequence (DNA): TGTGCCATCTTCTCGGGACAGGTGAACACTGAAGCTTTCTTT. Its protein is CAIFSGQVNTEAFF.

V is TRBV30 and J is TRBJ1-6, with D perhaps TRBD1 (5 bases). The CDR3 is made up of 14 amino acids. Germline loops: CDR1 GTSNPN, CDR2 SVGIG (reference sequence). The germline V and J ends were trimmed by 4 bases and 6 bases, with 13 bases remaining between them. CDR3 region: CAWNKGTGNSPLHF. In DNA, the CDR3 is TGTGCCTGGAATAAGGGGACCGGTAATTCACCCCTCCACTTT.

This chain joins TRBV7-9 and TRBJ1-2; D is unclear. The germline V and J ends were trimmed by 4 bases and 6 bases, with 12 bases remaining between them. The CDR3 length is 13 residues. Germline lookup yields CDR1 SEHNR and CDR2 FQNEAQ (reference sequence). The chain's CDR3 is CASSSGWLHGYTF. The CDR3 DNA reads as TGTGCCAGCAGCTCTGGTTGGCTTCATGGCTACACCTTC.

This clone was seen just once. The chain links TRBV5-1 to TRBJ2-3; no reliable D call. CDR3 length: 16 amino acids. V was trimmed by 0 bases and J by 3 bases, leaving 14 bases between them. The germline V gene has CDR1 SGHRS and CDR2 YFSETQ. DNA of the CDR3: TGCGCCAGCAGCTTGGGTGTCTTAGAAGTGACAGATACGCAGTATTTT. As protein: CASSLGVLEVTDTQYF.

The rearrangement joins TRBV6-1 to TRBJ2-2, with unresolved D. V was shortened by 1 base and J by 0 bases, with 9 bases between the two germline ends. Germline V gene lookup returns CDR1 MNHNS and CDR2 SASEGT. The CDR3 runs to 16 residues. For the CDR3, the DNA is TGTGCCAGCAGTGAAGTCATGACGGCGAACACCGGGGAGCTGTTTTTT. It is translated as CASSEVMTANTGELFF.

This chain uses TRBV18 with TRBJ2-3; weak D call: TRBD1 (6 bases). The CDR3 consists of 16 residues. Germline CDR1 reads KGHSH; CDR2 reads LQKENI. The germline V and J ends were trimmed by 3 bases and 0 bases, with 13 bases remaining between them. This CDR3 reads CASSPGTTKSTDTQYF. The CDR3 DNA is TGTGCCAGCTCACCCGGGACAACGAAAAGCACAGATACGCAGTATTTT.

V usage is TRBV2 and J usage is TRBJ1-5; 12 nucleotides match TRBD1. Germline CDR1 SNHLY, CDR2 FYNNEI. Losses at the gene ends were 7 bases for V and 7 bases for J; bases not matched to a gene: 17. The CDR3 has 18 residues. The CDR3 reads CASKSDAGQGAARQPQHF. The CDR3 nucleotides read TGTGCCAGCAAATCGGATGCGGGACAGGGGGCGGCTCGGCAGCCCCAGCATTTT.

The rearrangement joins TRBV5-1 to TRBJ1-1; a weak D match, TRBD1 (6 bases). CDR1 is SGHRS and CDR2 is YFSETQ in the germline V gene. CDR3 length: 17 residues. Trimming stripped 3 bases from V and 1 base from J, with 19 bases between. The CDR3, as DNA: TGCGCCAGCAGCTCGGGGGCTGACTTAATGCCGAACACTGAAGCTTTCTTT. Translated: CASSSGADLMPNTEAFF.

V usage is TRBV19 and J usage is TRBJ1-1; 8 bases line up with TRBD1. This CDR3 region has 15 residues. V shed 6 bases and J 0 bases; nucleotides not matched to a gene: 6. Germline loops: CDR1 LNHDA, CDR2 SQIVND (reference sequence). The DNA of the CDR3 is TGTGCCAGTAGGCAGACAGGGGCGATGAACACTGAAGCTTTCTTT. This codes for CASRQTGAMNTEAFF.

This clone was recorded at least ten times. Additional DNA sequences in this sample encode the identical CDR3. The chain couples TRBV9 to TRBJ2-4; possibly TRBD2 for D (6 bases). V was trimmed by 2 bases and J by 5 bases, leaving 11 bases between them. The CDR3 runs to 14 residues. Germline CDR1 reads SGDLS; CDR2 reads YYNGEE. The CDR3: CASSVGGVQNIQYF. As DNA, the CDR3 is TGTGCCAGCAGCGTTGGAGGGGTTCAAAACATTCAGTACTTC.

The V call is TRBV6-4, the J call TRBJ2-3, with D perhaps matching TRBD1 or TRBD2 (6 bases each). CDR3 size: 14 residues. Germline values: CDR1 MRHNA, CDR2 SNTAGT. V lost 6 bases and J 3 bases, leaving 13 bases between the germline ends. CDR3 coding DNA: TGTGCCAGCAGACAAGGGGGAGGTACAGATACGCAGTATTTT. It codes for CASRQGGGTDTQYF.

The chain couples TRBV18 to TRBJ2-6, with a tentative D call TRBD1 (5 bases). Germline CDR1 and CDR2: KGHSH and LQKENI. V gave up 3 bases and J gave up 1 base, with 22 bases separating them. The CDR3 contains 20 residues. DNA for the CDR3: TGTGCCAGCTCACCGTCTGTTGGCAGGGTGACCCCATCTGGGGCCAACGTCCTGACTTTC. This translates into CASSPSVGRVTPSGANVLTF.